The T cell receptor (beta chain) under discussion was sequenced for a study of cytomegalovirus exposure and HLA in healthy donors. Study findings and constraints: The records held CMV serostatus as the only immune exposure information. A later analysis showed TCR association rates differing by HLA locus, peaking at DRB1 and lowest at HLA-C. For presence/absence analyses, sequencing depth was assumed to be roughly uniform across donors.

At least ten counts were recorded for this clone. The antigen is unknown. 13 Jbeta primers and 60 Vbeta primers were used for the PCR. In the original processing: Roughly 12 million of tens of millions of unique TCR beta chains were shared, per a later count. Only in-frame clones appear in the TCRdb table, and some are missing; sequencing was by immunoSEQ multiplex PCR. V and J calls and clone size are copied from that table; D and trimming were computed from the DNA. The data hold fewer than 95,000 clones, with 73% observed a single time. With 1 base removed from V and 10 bases from J, the gap between germline ends came to 10 bases. Per germline, CDR1 SGHDN and CDR2 FVKESK. This CDR3 region has 13 residues.

The clonotype originates from a woman in her thirties or forties in good health and CMV-seropositive. The sequenced sample was PBMCs. The chain employs TRBV14 and TRBJ1-4, with a possible D match to TRBD1 (5 bases). The CDR3 region has the DNA TGTGCCAGCAGCCAAGCGAACCAGGGAAAACTGTTTTTT. It specifies CASSQANQGKLFF.